Following are 21 T cell receptor beta chains from one sample sequenced in a study of molecular identifiers for immune sequencing clone quantification. TCRdb processed the PCR reads anew with MiXCR; each CDR3 protein has one entry. The sample shows about 640,000 distinct CDR3 sequences, 20% of them seen only once. Sequences were obtained from naive CD8+ T cells from blood, with Jurkat cell RNA spiked in. The subset: FACS-sorted CD8+CD4-CCR7+CD45RA+ naive T cells. These TCRs come from a human donor in good health. Some libraries in this study had Jurkat cell RNA spiked in.

The table lists this clonotype with many counts. The chain's CDR3 is CSARLDNDYVTHNSPLHF. The CDR3 nucleotides read TGCAGTGCTAGGCTCGACAACGACTATGTTACTCATAATTCACCCCTCCACTTT. The chain is built from TRBV20-1 and TRBJ1-6, with D unclear. This CDR3 spans 18 amino acids. Germline V CDR1 and CDR2: DFQATT, SNEGSKA (reference sequence). V gave up 3 bases and J gave up 5 bases, with 23 bases separating them.

This clonotype was counted between two and nine times. V gene TRBV15 combines with J gene TRBJ2-2, with D tentatively TRBD2 (6 bases). CDR3 size: 13 residues. Trimming stripped 3 bases from V and 7 bases from J, with 9 bases between. Germline V gene sequence: CDR1 LNHNV, CDR2 YYDKDF (reference sequence). This CDR3 is CATSRRGGGELFF. The CDR3 region has the DNA TGTGCCACCAGCAGGCGGGGCGGCGGGGAGCTGTTTTTT.

In this sample, this clonotype turned up many times. The rearrangement joins TRBV20-1 to TRBJ1-5, with 12 bases aligning to TRBD1. Germline V gene sequence: CDR1 DFQATT, CDR2 SNEGSKA (reference sequence). V was clipped by 1 base and J by 5 bases; unmatched bases: 18. The CDR3 runs to 20 residues. CDR3 in amino acids: CSARGEKGTGGFLGYQPQHF. CDR3 DNA sequence: TGCAGTGCTAGAGGGGAAAAAGGGACAGGGGGCTTTCTCGGATATCAGCCCCAGCATTTT.

This clonotype was counted between two and nine times. Mismatch with germline at one junction end may stem from a read error. The chain employs TRBV14 and TRBJ2-5; perhaps D is TRBD1 or TRBD2 (5 bases each). The CDR3 runs 16 residues. Per the germline V gene, CDR1 is SGHDN and CDR2 is FVKESK. CDR3 loop: CASSLGFQGVRETRYF. CDR3 nucleotide sequence: TGTGCCAGCAGCCTAGGGTTTCAGGGAGTAAGAGAGACCCGGTACTTC. The whole variable domain, remainder taken from reference TRBV14 and TRBJ2-5, is EAGVTQFPSHSVIEKGQTVTLRCDPISGHDNLYWYRRVMGKEIKFLLHFVKESKQDESGMPNNRFLAERTGGTYSTLKVQPAELEDSGVYFCASSLGFQGVRETRYFGPGTRLLVL.

A remark on this clonotype: A clone one base away is much larger, so this may be a read error. The chain links TRBV7-9 to TRBJ2-3; no clear D. The CDR3 spans 15 residues. CDR1 SEHNR and CDR2 FQNEAQ come from the germline V gene (reference sequence). Trimming cost V 5 bases and J 1 base, with 13 bases left between them. CDR3 sequence (DNA): TGTGCCAGCAGCCTCGCGCTTGGGGGCACAGATACGCAGTATTTT. Encoded protein: CASSLALGGTDTQYF.

This clonotype appeared many times. The chain has TRBV7-8 and TRBJ2-5; 8 nucleotides align to TRBD2. With V trimmed by 5 bases and J by 5 bases, 13 bases remained unmatched. This CDR3 is built from 16 residues. Germline loops: CDR1 SGHVS, CDR2 FQNEAQ. CDR3 loop: CASSDRGGLLRETQYF. CDR3 nucleotide sequence: TGTGCCAGCAGCGACCGGGGGGGCCTCCTTCGCGAGACCCAGTACTTC.

This clonotype was detected ten times or more. This chain links TRBV29-1 with TRBJ1-1; no clear D gene. Germline loops: CDR1 SQVTM, CDR2 ANQGSEA. This CDR3 is 13 amino acids long. The V gene lost 4 bases and the J gene lost 0 bases, with 9 bases spanning the gap. The CDR3 bases are TGCAGCGTTGCATCCAGGTTGAACACTGAAGCTTTCTTT. Encoded protein: CSVASRLNTEAFF.

The sample holds many counts of this clonotype. The V and J genes are TRBV18 and TRBJ2-7; a weak D match, TRBD2 (5 bases). Per germline, CDR1 KGHSH and CDR2 LQKENI. Trimming removed 1 base at V and 0 bases at J, with 16 bases between. This CDR3 is 17 amino acids long. CDR3 sequence (DNA): TGTGCCAGCTCACCACGATACGGGGAACCCAGCTCCTACGAGCAGTACTTC. Amino acids: CASSPRYGEPSSYEQYF.

This clonotype was seen repeatedly, ten times or more. The rearrangement joins TRBV5-1 to TRBJ2-3; TRBD2 matches at 11 bases. Per germline, CDR1 SGHRS and CDR2 YFSETQ. The length of the CDR3 is 18 residues. V dropped 4 bases and J dropped 3; count of bases not matched to a gene: 13. The CDR3 region is CASSGPGPSGGRTDTQYF. CDR3 coding DNA: TGCGCCAGCAGCGGGCCGGGTCCTAGCGGGGGGAGGACAGATACGCAGTATTTT.

This chain uses TRBV4-1 with TRBJ2-5; maybe TRBD1 (7 bases). In germline, CDR1 is MGHRA, CDR2 YSYEKL. With 6 bases removed from V and 5 bases from J, the gap between germline ends came to 19 bases. This CDR3 is 15 amino acids long. This chain's CDR3 is CASRPEDREVETQYF. The CDR3 DNA sequence: TGCGCCAGCAGGCCAGAAGACAGGGAGGTGGAGACCCAGTACTTC.

In its sample, this clonotype was seen many times. The rearrangement joins TRBV4-1 to TRBJ2-5; no firm D call. Per germline, CDR1 MGHRA and CDR2 YSYEKL. V shed 1 base and J shed 0 bases, with 6 bases lying between them. CDR3 length equals 14 residues. The DNA of the CDR3 is TGCGCCAGCAGCCAAGTTCCAGACCAAGAGACCCAGTACTTC. Protein: CASSQVPDQETQYF.

This clonotype was observed at least ten times. The chain carries TRBV19 and TRBJ1-5; D unclear. This CDR3 spans 13 amino acids. From germline, CDR1 is LNHDA and CDR2 SQIVND (reference sequence). V was trimmed by 5 bases and J by 6 bases, leaving 11 bases between them. CDR3 DNA: TGTGCCAGTAGTCCCTGGTCGGGTCAGCCCCAGCATTTT. Protein sequence: CASSPWSGQPQHF.

This clonotype was seen just once. A much larger clone lies one base from this, so it may be a read error. The chain combines TRBV29-1 with TRBJ1-1; D is ambiguous. The CDR3 is 10 residues long. Germline V gene data show CDR1 as SQVTM and CDR2 as ANQGSEA. CDR3 protein: CSVVATETFF. The CDR3 nucleotides are TGCAGCGTTGTAGCTACTGAAACTTTCTTT.

This clonotype was counted at least ten times. Its ends do not fully match the called genes, so a read error is possible. The chain uses TRBV12-3 or TRBV12-4 and TRBJ2-5, with TRBD1 matching over 9 bases. This CDR3 has 14 residues. The CDR3, as DNA: TGTGCCAGCAGCTTAGGGACAGGGCAAGAGACCCAGTACTTC. The encoded protein is CASSLGTGQETQYF.

The chain combines TRBV4-2 with TRBJ2-1; 10 bases agree with TRBD2. The CDR3 length is 18 residues. V was clipped by 3 bases and J by 8 bases; unmatched bases: 16. In germline, CDR1 is LGHNA, CDR2 YNFKEQ. CDR3 sequence reads: CASSHMEGLAGVVDEQFF. The CDR3 DNA reads TGTGCCAGCAGCCACATGGAAGGGCTAGCGGGAGTTGTCGATGAGCAGTTCTTC.

This clonotype was found a few times. This chain links TRBV20-1 with TRBJ1-1; D gene unclear. Germline V gene data show CDR1 as DFQATT and CDR2 as SNEGSKA (reference sequence). Between the trimmed V and J ends, which lost 4 bases and 1 base, there was a span of 22 bases. CDR3 length: 17 residues. Here the CDR3 DNA reads TGCAGTGCTATAGGGTTGAAGGTCCAATGGGAGAACACTGAAGCTTTCTTT. Its translation is CSAIGLKVQWENTEAFF.

This clonotype was seen ten or more times. This sequence joins TRBV2 and TRBJ1-2; the D is unclear. CDR1 is SNHLY and CDR2 is FYNNEI in the germline V gene. The CDR3 totals 13 residues. Trimming removed 0 bases from V and 4 bases from J, with 6 bases in between. CDR3 in DNA: TGTGCCAGCAGTGAAGCCCCAGGCTATGGCTACACCTTC. It codes for CASSEAPGYGYTF.

To note about this clonotype: A much larger clonotype is one base distant, so this may be a read error. The chain has TRBV19 and TRBJ1-1, with no clear D. Trimming took off 6 bases at V and 1 base at J, with 15 bases between the two ends. This CDR3 comprises 15 residues. Germline values: CDR1 LNHDA, CDR2 SQIVND (reference sequence). In DNA, the CDR3 is TGTGCCAGTAGCATAAACAGCGTAAGGAACACTGAAGCTTTCTTT. It is translated as CASSINSVRNTEAFF.

The gene calls are TRBV2 and TRBJ2-1; D call uncertain. Trimming removed 6 bases from V and 1 base from J, with 13 bases in between. The CDR3 runs 15 residues. Germline-derived CDR1 and CDR2 are SNHLY and FYNNEI. The CDR3 DNA is TGTGCCAGCAGCGCAGGACGTATATCCTACAATGAGCAGTTCTTC. Amino acid sequence: CASSAGRISYNEQFF. The complete variable domain, with remaining parts taken from reference TRBV2 and TRBJ2-1, reads EPEVTQTPSHQVTQMGQEVILRCVPISNHLYFYWYRQILGQKVEFLVSFYNNEISEKSEIFDDQFSVERPDGSNFTLKIRSTKLEDSAMYFCASSAGRISYNEQFFGPGTRLTVL.

This clonotype was seen ten or more times. The CDR3 DNA follows: TGTGCCAGTAGCCAGACACTTTCCTATGGCTACACCTTC. This gives the protein CASSQTLSYGYTF. This chain connects TRBV19 to TRBJ1-2; D not certain. The V gene's germline CDR1 is LNHDA and CDR2 SQIVND (reference sequence). The CDR3 contains 13 residues. V was clipped by 6 bases and J by 4 bases, with 12 bases between them.

This clonotype occurred many times. The rearrangement joins TRBV4-3 to TRBJ1-4, with D uncertain. Looked up from germline, CDR1 is LGHNA and CDR2 is YSLEER. Trimming stripped 0 bases from V and 0 bases from J, with 8 bases between. The CDR3 is made up of 16 amino acids. Written as DNA, the CDR3 is TGCGCCAGCAGCCAAGATGGGCAGGCAACTAATGAAAAACTGTTTTTT. Its protein product is CASSQDGQATNEKLFF.